One sample yielded the 18 T cell receptor beta chains listed below, sequenced in a study of blood T cell repertoires in COVID-19. Profiling relied on immunoSEQ multiplex PCR, and the TCRdb table lists in-frame clones only, not all of them. The sample carries 150,000 or so clones, 70% to 85% recorded once. Specimen: peripheral blood. The receptor source for this set is an elderly woman with acute or convalescent COVID-19.

This chain links TRBV10-1 with TRBJ2-7; the match to TRBD2 covers 8 bases. Trimming took 0 bases from V and 6 from J; bases not matched to a gene: 1. CDR3 length: 13 amino acids. Germline lookup yields CDR1 WNHNN and CDR2 SYGVQD (reference sequence). CDR3 DNA sequence: TGCGCCAGCAGTGAGTCGGCGGGGGGCGAGCAGTACTTC. This encodes CASSESAGGEQYF.

The J gene is TRBJ2-3, the V gene TRBV10-1; TRBD2 agrees at 10 bases. The CDR3 runs to 15 residues. The germline V gene encodes CDR1 WNHNN and CDR2 SYGVQD (reference sequence). Losses at the gene ends were 3 bases for V and 2 bases for J; bases not matched to a gene: 2. CDR3 DNA sequence: TGCGCCAGCAGTGATCTAGCGGGAGTCACAGATACGCAGTATTTT. Its translation: CASSDLAGVTDTQYF.

The chain recombines TRBV28 with TRBJ2-3; 11 bases are a match to TRBD1. The germline V gene has CDR1 MDHEN and CDR2 SYDVKM. After removal of 4 bases from V and 3 bases from J, the junction contained 3 bases not matched to a gene. The length of the CDR3 is 15 residues. The CDR3 sequence: CASSSGTGGTDTQYF. CDR3 nucleotide sequence: TGTGCCAGCAGTTCGGGGACAGGGGGGACAGATACGCAGTATTTT.

The V and J genes are TRBV19 and TRBJ2-7; 10 bases agree with TRBD1. Germline V gene lookup returns CDR1 LNHDA and CDR2 SQIVND (reference sequence). The CDR3 covers 16 residues. After removal of 2 bases from V and 2 bases from J, the junction contained 6 bases not matched to a gene. As DNA, the CDR3 is TGTGCCAGTAGTATATCTTCCGGGACAGGGGCCTACGAGCAGTACTTC. This codes for CASSISSGTGAYEQYF.

This clone was counted a few times. J is TRBJ1-5 and V is TRBV19; D perhaps matches TRBD1 (6 bases). The CDR3 covers 14 residues. The germline gives CDR1 LNHDA, CDR2 SQIVND (reference sequence). The V and J ends lost 6 bases and 5 bases respectively, with 14 bases between them. The CDR3 reads CASRPQGFDQPQHF. The CDR3 DNA sequence: TGTGCCAGTAGGCCTCAGGGGTTCGATCAGCCCCAGCATTTT.

This chain links TRBV11-2 with TRBJ2-7; 11 nucleotides agree with TRBD1. Germline V gene data show CDR1 as SGHAT and CDR2 as FQNNGV. The CDR3 runs to 15 residues. The trim removed 10 bases at V and 4 bases at J, leaving 12 bases unmatched. The CDR3 loop reads CATNKPGQGVYEQYF. In DNA, the CDR3 is TGTGCCACCAATAAACCGGGACAGGGGGTTTACGAGCAGTACTTC.

The chain links TRBV7-2 to TRBJ2-1; D not resolved. The CDR3 runs 12 residues. Trimming shortened V by 3 bases and J by 7 bases, and 7 bases separated the two germline ends. Germline assignment: CDR1 SGHTA and CDR2 FQGNSA. CDR3 in DNA: TGTGCCAGCAGCTTTACCCGGAATGAGCAGTTCTTC. It specifies CASSFTRNEQFF.

V is TRBV2 and J is TRBJ1-6, with D maybe TRBD1 (6 bases). The V end was cut by 7 bases, the J end by 10 bases, with 17 bases between. CDR3 length equals 14 residues. Germline-derived CDR1 and CDR2 are SNHLY and FYNNEI. CDR3 residues: CASKGEQGRSPLHF. CDR3 sequence (DNA): TGTGCCAGCAAGGGGGAACAGGGTCGGTCACCCCTCCACTTT.

This chain links TRBV6-5 with TRBJ1-6; no reliable D call. The CDR3 runs to 16 residues. V was cut by 4 bases and J by 0 bases, with 10 bases left in between. From germline, CDR1 is MNHEY and CDR2 SVGAGI. The CDR3 loop is CASSSRPSSYNSPLHF. The CDR3 DNA is TGTGCCAGCAGTTCGAGGCCTAGCTCCTATAATTCACCCCTCCACTTT.

This clone is a singleton in its sample. This rearrangement joins TRBV19 to TRBJ2-7; 7 nucleotides match TRBD1. Germline lookup yields CDR1 LNHDA and CDR2 SQIVND (reference sequence). The CDR3 has 16 amino acids. V dropped 5 bases and J dropped 4; count of bases not matched to a gene: 14. The CDR3 DNA reads as TGTGCCAGTAGTCCCCCGTATGGACAGGCAAAATACGAGCAGTACTTC. Its protein is CASSPPYGQAKYEQYF.

The chain is built from TRBV10-3 and TRBJ2-3, with 10 bases fitting TRBD2. The CDR3 is 12 residues long. Germline CDR1 and CDR2: ENHRY and SYGVKD. CDR3 sequence reads: CGTSGSTDTQYF. The DNA for the CDR3 is TGTGGGACTAGCGGTAGCACAGATACGCAGTATTTT.

As regards this clone: This sample includes further DNA sequences coding for the same CDR3. The V call is TRBV7-2, the J call TRBJ2-3, with D unclear. Germline V CDR1 and CDR2: SGHTA, FQGNSA. The germline V and J ends were trimmed by 0 bases and 0 bases, with 4 bases remaining between them. The length of the CDR3 is 14 residues. The CDR3 here is CASSLARSTDTQYF. CDR3 in DNA: TGTGCCAGCAGCTTAGCGCGCAGCACAGATACGCAGTATTTT.

This sequence joins TRBV2 and TRBJ2-1; D is perhaps TRBD2 (6 bases). Looked up from germline, CDR1 is SNHLY and CDR2 is FYNNEI. The CDR3 is 16 amino acids. V was shortened by 5 bases and J by 3 bases, with 17 bases between the two germline ends. Here the CDR3 DNA reads TGTGCCAGCAGTTTATGGGGGACTCCCCTCTACAATGAGCAGTTCTTC. This translates into CASSLWGTPLYNEQFF.

This sequence joins TRBV7-6 and TRBJ2-2, with TRBD1 identical over 9 bases. J gave up 2 bases and V 5 bases, and 9 bases lay outside the gene matches. The CDR3 loop spans 17 amino acids. Per germline, CDR1 SGHVS and CDR2 FNYEAQ. CDR3 DNA sequence: TGTGCCAGCAGCCGACCTTCGGACAGGGGCAACACCGGGGAGCTGTTTTTT. Its translation: CASSRPSDRGNTGELFF.

The V call is TRBV5-1, the J call TRBJ2-1, with 8 bases lining up with TRBD1. V shed 0 bases and J 8 bases; nucleotides not matched to a gene: 7. CDR1 is SGHRS, CDR2 YFSETQ, per germline. This CDR3 contains 15 residues. The CDR3 region is CASSLVQGAMDEQFF. The CDR3 DNA sequence: TGCGCCAGCAGCTTGGTCCAGGGGGCAATGGATGAGCAGTTCTTC.

The gene calls are TRBV6-5 and TRBJ2-7; D might be TRBD1 (6 bases). V lost 5 bases, J lost 3 bases, and 11 bases lay in between. The germline gives CDR1 MNHEY, CDR2 SVGAGI. The CDR3 is 13 amino acids. CDR3 sequence: CASSTGQRYEQYF. The CDR3 region has the DNA TGTGCCAGCAGTACTGGACAGCGCTACGAGCAGTACTTC.

This chain connects TRBV6-2 or TRBV6-3 to TRBJ1-5; TRBD1 might be the D (6 bases). The germline V gene encodes CDR1 MNHEY and CDR2 SVGEGT. The CDR3 runs 15 residues. Trimming removed 6 bases at V and 5 bases at J, with 17 bases between. The CDR3: CASSYYREWYQPQHF. CDR3 bases: TGTGCCAGCAGCTATTACAGGGAGTGGTATCAGCCCCAGCATTTT.

The chain recombines TRBV12-3 or TRBV12-4 with TRBJ2-3, with TRBD1 matching 7 bases. The CDR3 has 13 residues. Losses at the gene ends were 5 bases for V and 7 bases for J; bases not matched to a gene: 6. CDR3 nucleotides: TGTGCCAGCAGTCTGACAGGGCGGAATACGCAGTATTTT. As protein: CASSLTGRNTQYF.